One and the same sample provided the 19 T cell receptor beta chains below, sequenced in a study of T cell repertoires in cytomegalovirus infection (dated by TCRdb to about 2019). Their antigens are not known. Read against the paper, the sample's treatment or condition label means: in vitro stimulation with specific CMV peptide epitopes to enrich CMV-specific T cells. The instrument was an Illumina HiSeq 1500. TCRdb redid the processing of the public reads, applying fastp at Q25 and MiXCR, and retained in-frame beta chains. Under each unique CDR3 protein, matching rows form one entry showing the most common genes and DNA. This sample gives about 700,000 distinct CDR3 sequences in total; 30% to 35% of them show up just once. The biggest ten clones account for roughly 18% of the sample. Sequences were derived from cultured PBMCs, sampled from culture after CMV antigen stimulation. The receptors derive from a human donor in good health (CMV status not recorded). Some clones in this sample may be carry-over from other donors' samples.

The rearrangement joins TRBV6-2 or TRBV6-3 to TRBJ2-7; 7 nucleotides agree with TRBD2. The CDR3 contains 15 residues. From germline, CDR1 is MNHEY and CDR2 SVGEGT. V trimming: 2 bases; J trimming: 6 bases; junction bases outside the gene matches: 10. CDR3 protein: CASSYRTGRYGEQYF. DNA for the CDR3: TGTGCCAGCAGTTACAGGACCGGGAGGTATGGCGAGCAGTACTTC.

CDR3 sequence: CASRTGGAGTNEKLFF. In nucleotides, the CDR3 is TGTGCCAGCAGAACAGGGGGCGCGGGAACTAATGAAAAACTGTTTTTT. This rearrangement joins TRBV7-9 to TRBJ1-4; 9 nucleotides match TRBD1. The J segment lost 1 base and the V segment lost 6 bases, leaving 6 bases of the junction unmatched. Germline V lookup: CDR1 SEHNR, CDR2 FQNEAQ (reference sequence). The CDR3 spans 16 residues.

The V gene is TRBV20-1, the J gene TRBJ2-7, with TRBD2 as a possible D gene (6 bases). The CDR3 spans 14 residues. Germline V gene data show CDR1 as DFQATT and CDR2 as SNEGSKA (reference sequence). V shed 2 bases and J shed 3 bases, with 14 bases lying between them. The CDR3 nucleotides are TGCAGTGCTAGACCCGGGACTCAGATCTACGAGCAGTACTTC. Translating gives CSARPGTQIYEQYF.

The chain carries TRBV29-1 and TRBJ2-7, with 11 bases matching TRBD1. V dropped 3 bases and J dropped 5; count of bases not matched to a gene: 3. CDR3 length: 13 amino acids. The V gene's germline CDR1 is SQVTM and CDR2 ANQGSEA. The CDR3 spells CSVEDRGLNEQYF. CDR3 DNA: TGCAGCGTTGAGGACAGGGGGCTGAACGAGCAGTACTTC.

This clonotype came up a few times. The J gene is TRBJ2-2, the V gene TRBV19; D not certain. Germline lookup yields CDR1 LNHDA and CDR2 SQIVND (reference sequence). The CDR3 totals 15 residues. Trimming took off 5 bases at V and 4 bases at J, with 14 bases between the two ends. This CDR3 is CASSPVQGPTGELFF. The CDR3 DNA reads as TGTGCCAGTAGTCCCGTCCAAGGGCCCACCGGGGAGCTGTTTTTT. The whole variable domain, remainder taken from reference TRBV19 and TRBJ2-2, is DGGITQSPKYLFRKEGQNVTLSCEQNLNHDAMYWYRQDPGQGLRLIYYSQIVNDFQKGDIAEGYSVSREKKESFPLTVTSAQKNPTAFYLCASSPVQGPTGELFFGEGSRLTVL.

This clonotype was recorded a few times. The chain joins TRBV6-5 to TRBJ1-4; D is unclear. This CDR3 spans 16 amino acids. V was cut by 1 base and J by 5 bases, with 14 bases left in between. The germline V gene encodes CDR1 MNHEY and CDR2 SVGAGI. This chain's CDR3 is CASSYYAPGGNEKLFF. In DNA form, the CDR3 reads TGTGCCAGCAGTTACTACGCCCCCGGCGGAAATGAAAAACTGTTTTTT.

This clonotype was detected only a few times. V gene TRBV2 combines with J gene TRBJ2-2; TRBD2 is a possible D gene (5 bases). The germline V and J ends were trimmed by 4 bases and 2 bases, with 8 bases remaining between them. This CDR3 has 14 amino acids. Germline assignment: CDR1 SNHLY and CDR2 FYNNEI. CDR3 bases: TGTGCCAGCAGTGCGGACTTAAACACCGGGGAGCTGTTTTTT. It codes for CASSADLNTGELFF.

This clonotype was recorded a few times. The chain uses TRBV7-2 and TRBJ2-1; 9 bases agree with TRBD2. V gave up 1 base and J gave up 14 bases; unmatched junction bases: 12. Germline-derived CDR1 and CDR2 are SGHTA and FQGNSA. This CDR3 spans 15 amino acids. The CDR3 loop is CASSLGGLAGYREFF. The CDR3 bases are TGTGCCAGCAGCTTAGGGGGGCTAGCGGGGTATCGGGAGTTCTTC.

Note on this clonotype: At one of its ends the junction is not consistent with the germline gene, which may arise from a read error. V usage is TRBV6-1 and J usage is TRBJ2-1; D not resolved. This CDR3 has 11 residues. Per germline, CDR1 MNHNS and CDR2 SASEGT. CDR3 residues: CASSYALWWLF. The CDR3 DNA reads TGTGCCAGCAGTTACGCCCTGTGGTGGCTCTTC.

The chain couples TRBV10-3 to TRBJ2-1; the match to TRBD2 covers 8 bases. Germline-derived CDR1 and CDR2 are ENHRY and SYGVKD. The CDR3 totals 13 residues. The J segment lost 5 bases and the V segment lost 6 bases, leaving 3 bases of the junction unmatched. The CDR3 reads CAIRGTSNNEQFF. In DNA, the CDR3 is TGTGCCATCAGAGGGACTAGTAACAATGAGCAGTTCTTC.

The chain employs TRBV6-6 and TRBJ2-7; D is possibly TRBD1 or TRBD2 (5 bases each). V gave up 2 bases and J gave up 2 bases, with 13 bases separating them. Per the germline V gene, CDR1 is MNHNY and CDR2 is SVGAGI (reference sequence). The CDR3 consists of 15 residues. Written as DNA, the CDR3 is TGTGCCAGCAGTTACGGGGCGGAGCGGACCTACGAGCAGTACTTC. Protein sequence: CASSYGAERTYEQYF.

This clonotype was seen at least ten times. The genes are TRBV7-2 and TRBJ2-7, with 10 bases aligning to TRBD2. CDR1 is SGHTA, CDR2 FQGNSA, per germline. V gave up 2 bases and J gave up 4 bases; unmatched junction bases: 11. This CDR3 is built from 17 residues. The CDR3 loop is CASSLSHLGGLAYEQYF. The CDR3 region has the DNA TGTGCCAGCAGCTTAAGCCATTTGGGGGGACTAGCGTACGAGCAGTACTTC.

The V and J genes are TRBV5-1 and TRBJ1-6, with D perhaps TRBD1 (5 bases). The germline V gene encodes CDR1 SGHRS and CDR2 YFSETQ. CDR3 length: 18 residues. With 3 bases removed from V and 5 bases from J, the gap between germline ends came to 21 bases. The CDR3 reads CASSSASIATAHNSPLHF. CDR3 bases: TGCGCCAGCAGCTCAGCCTCCATTGCGACAGCGCATAATTCACCCCTCCACTTT.

V and J are TRBV7-3 and TRBJ2-3, with D perhaps matching TRBD2 (6 bases). The CDR3 runs 13 residues. CDR1 and CDR2 from the germline V gene are SGHTA and FQGTGA. The germline V and J ends were trimmed by 5 bases and 4 bases, with 10 bases remaining between them. The CDR3 here is CASSRGRSDTQYF. The CDR3 nucleotides read TGTGCCAGCAGCCGGGGGAGGTCAGATACGCAGTATTTT.

There are many counts of this clonotype. The chain couples TRBV7-2 to TRBJ2-7, with D possibly being TRBD2 (5 bases). This CDR3 has 14 residues. Per the germline V gene, CDR1 is SGHTA and CDR2 is FQGNSA. Trimming took off 5 bases at V and 2 bases at J, with 13 bases between the two ends. CDR3 sequence: CASSPTRGPYEQYF. The CDR3, as DNA: TGTGCCAGCAGCCCTACACGGGGTCCCTACGAGCAGTACTTC.

The sample holds a few counts of this clonotype. The V and J genes are TRBV7-2 and TRBJ2-7; no firm D call. V was pared by 4 bases and J by 5 bases, with 15 bases between. From germline, CDR1 is SGHTA and CDR2 FQGNSA. The CDR3 totals 14 residues. The CDR3 is CASSSNPGSNEQYF. The CDR3 nucleotides are TGTGCCAGCAGCTCAAATCCCGGGTCCAACGAGCAGTACTTC.

The chain carries TRBV4-2 and TRBJ1-3; D is unclear. Germline-derived CDR1 and CDR2 are LGHNA and YNFKEQ. This CDR3 contains 19 residues. The germline V and J ends were trimmed by 0 bases and 2 bases, with 20 bases remaining between them. The CDR3 loop reads CASSQDIIRRRFPGNTIYF. The CDR3 DNA reads TGTGCCAGCAGCCAAGATATAATCAGGAGACGGTTTCCTGGAAACACCATATATTTT.

This clonotype was found a few times. This chain links TRBV6-1 with TRBJ2-1; possibly TRBD1 or TRBD2 for D (6 bases each). Between the trimmed V and J ends, which lost 1 base and 9 bases, there was a span of 10 bases. Germline CDR1 MNHNS, CDR2 SASEGT. The CDR3 has 13 residues. The CDR3 reads CASSEEGGGEQFF. The DNA of the CDR3 is TGTGCCAGCAGTGAAGAGGGGGGCGGTGAGCAGTTCTTC.

CDR3 amino acids: CASSMRGVQPQHF. CDR3 in DNA: TGTGCCAGTAGTATGAGGGGGGTTCAGCCCCAGCATTTT. The chain couples TRBV19 to TRBJ1-5; tentative D call: TRBD1 (6 bases). V dropped 3 bases and J dropped 6 bases, with 9 bases sitting between them. This CDR3 has 13 amino acids. Per the germline V gene, CDR1 is LNHDA and CDR2 is SQIVND (reference sequence). Full variable domain (missing parts from reference TRBV19 and TRBJ1-5): DGGITQSPKYLFRKEGQNVTLSCEQNLNHDAMYWYRQDPGQGLRLIYYSQIVNDFQKGDIAEGYSVSREKKESFPLTVTSAQKNPTAFYLCASSMRGVQPQHFGDGTRLSIL.